This TCR beta chain comes out of a study of T cells after yellow fever vaccination. In the study overall: SMART-Seq v4 Ultra Low Input handled preparation of low-cell-number fractions.

Each CDR3 protein gets one entry after TCRdb re-called the 5' RACE reads with MiXCR. The data hold under 700,000 distinct CDR3 sequences, with roughly 17% observed a single time. The V and J ends lost 7 bases and 3 bases, in that order; junction bases with no gene match: 2. Germline V gene sequence: CDR1 MDHEN, CDR2 SYDVKM. The CDR3 runs to 13 residues. Study results and limitations: Reappearance after the booster was seen for most primary-vaccination clones, at 95% to 96% CD4 and 70% to 90% CD8. The bulk population could contribute abundant contaminating clonotypes to FACS-sorted repertoires.

Remarks on this clonotype: Its target is not known.

V and J are TRBV28 and TRBJ2-3; 9 bases match TRBD2. The input for sequencing was PBMCs, taken about 5 days after the first yellow fever vaccination. The clonotype originates from a man younger than 35 who received the YFV17D yellow fever vaccine. The CDR3 coding sequence is TGTGCCAGCATGCGGGGGGGAACAGATACGCAGTATTTT. This sequence encodes CASMRGGTDTQYF.